This T cell receptor (beta chain) was retrieved from a study of blood T cell repertoires in COVID-19. At the level of the study: In each case, the material was cDNA or gDNA derived from T cells, B-cell-depleted T cells, or PBMCs.

Some clones are missing from TCRdb's copy, which holds only in-frame ones; the method was immunoSEQ multiplex PCR. The sample lists a few hundred thousand clones, roughly 89% occurring once. V was pared by 3 bases and J by 2 bases, with 13 bases between. This CDR3 contains 15 residues. Germline CDR1 is LGHDT and CDR2 is YNNKEL (reference sequence). Sequencing was done on a sample of PBMCs or T cells enriched from blood (not recorded which). The genes are TRBV3-1 (or the pseudogene TRBV3-2) and TRBJ1-1; D ambiguous. This TCR came from a woman aged 25 to 45 who had recovered from COVID-19. CDR3 region: CASSHRTTTNTEAFF. The DNA for the CDR3 is TGTGCCAGCAGCCACCGCACAACTACCAACACTGAAGCTTTCTTT.